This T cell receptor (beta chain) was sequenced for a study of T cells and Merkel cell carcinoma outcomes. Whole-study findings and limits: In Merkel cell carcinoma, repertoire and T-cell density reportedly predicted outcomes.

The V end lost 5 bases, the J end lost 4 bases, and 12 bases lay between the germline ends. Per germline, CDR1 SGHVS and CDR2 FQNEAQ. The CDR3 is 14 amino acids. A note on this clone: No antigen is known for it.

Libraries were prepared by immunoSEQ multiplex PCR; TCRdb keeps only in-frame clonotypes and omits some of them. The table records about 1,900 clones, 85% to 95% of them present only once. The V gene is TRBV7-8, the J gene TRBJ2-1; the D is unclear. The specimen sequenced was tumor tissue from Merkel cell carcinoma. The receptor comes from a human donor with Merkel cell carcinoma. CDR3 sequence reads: CASSPWSFYNEQFF. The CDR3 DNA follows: TGTGCCAGCAGCCCCTGGTCTTTTTACAATGAGCAGTTCTTC.